The sequence of this T cell receptor (beta chain) was determined in a study of OX40 agonist ivuxolimab in advanced cancers. Background for the entire study: Ivuxolimab was an agonistic, fully human IgG2 monoclonal antibody directed against OX40 (CD134), a costimulatory receptor. Partial responses occurred in three dose-escalation patients, of whom one had hepatocellular carcinoma and two had cutaneous melanoma. Of the approximately 54 dose-escalation patients, hepatocellular carcinoma was present in 19, melanoma in around 15, renal cell carcinoma in 9 and head and neck cancer in 9. Peripheral TCRbeta sequencing was intended to test whether TCR sequence diversity was altered and clonal T-cell expansion was caused by ivuxolimab. Intravenous ivuxolimab was administered to patients every 2 weeks at six dose levels: 0.01, 0.1, 0.3, 1.5, 3 and 10 mg/kg. The dose-escalation cohort was roughly 87% male with a mean age of 60 years, ranging from roughly 20 to 85. Patients were allowed to have had prior anti-PD-1, anti-PD-L1 or anti-CTLA-4 therapy, and around 43% of the dose-escalation patients had been treated with checkpoint inhibitors. The paper covers the monotherapy dose-escalation part of the phase I ivuxolimab trial, which included N ≈ 50 patients. Study-wide conclusions, independent of this receptor: Low levels of normalized T-cell clonal expansion were also shown by some nonresponding patients. The antigen specificity of the clonally expanded peripheral T cells was not determined. Partial responders in the 0.1-3.0 mg/kg groups had among the lowest normalized peripheral clonal expansion, especially among CD8+ T cells. After ivuxolimab, more expanded clones were found on average in CD8+ T cells than in CD4+ T cells. At doses of 0.1 to 3.0 mg/kg, clonal expansion of both CD4+ and CD8+ T cells in blood was seen between baseline and week 6.

There are 19 amino acids in the CDR3, from cysteine to phenylalanine inclusive. The read is trimmed to its CDR3 DNA, 57 bases read in frame from base 1. The germline V gene encodes CDR1 SNHLY and CDR2 FYNNEI. Trimming accounts for 5 bases at V and 3 bases at J, while the number of junction bases matched to no gene is 19. Remarks on this clone: Which antigen it targets is not known. Nothing much larger sits one base from this clone, and base qualities are not available.

Genomic DNA was isolated from the sorted cells so that the TCRbeta CDR3 region could be sequenced. The immunoSEQ Assay was used for sequencing of TCRbeta CDR3 regions. Imported from immuneACCESS, the table was reduced by TCRdb to in-frame sequences with V and J called. These copies leave out some clones; in studies compared against another copy, an unresolved V gene accounts for under half, and the cause of the remainder is not known. Present in this sample are 46,000 or so clones, 80% to 90% of which were seen just once. About an eighth of the sample is taken by the ten largest. The trial excluded patients who had a history of autoimmune disease or who were on systemic immunosuppression. Peripheral blood for TCR sequencing was collected from all dose cohorts at baseline, on cycle 4 day 1, and on cycle 7 day 1. The samples were drawn from a first-in-human, open-label, multicenter phase I dose-escalation trial of ivuxolimab. Adults with locally advanced or metastatic head and neck squamous cell, hepatocellular, melanoma or renal cell carcinoma were enrolled in the trial. Before TCR sequencing, CD4+ T cells and CD8+ T cells were sorted from peripheral blood as separate populations.

The chain couples TRBV2 to TRBJ2-1; 7 nucleotides in the junction match TRBD2. The TCR originated in an adult with an advanced solid tumor such as melanoma, head and neck, liver or kidney cancer. Material: CD4+ or CD8+ T cells sorted from blood, obtained in a trial of the OX40 agonist ivuxolimab. CDR3 loop: CASSILAEAPPQFYNEQFF. The nucleotide sequence reads as follows: TGTGCCAGCAGTATCCTAGCGGAGGCTCCCCCTCAATTCTACAATGAGCAGTTCTTC.